A selection of T cell receptor beta chains follows, all from one sample in a study of monozygotic twins with inflammatory bowel disease. Each CDR3 protein gets one entry in TCRdb, which reprocessed the 5' RACE reads and gives no DNA. Here the sample table reports about 330,000 distinct CDR3 sequences. The specimen was blood. These receptors all stem from a human donor with ulcerative colitis or Crohn's disease, or a healthy co-twin of an affected twin (not recorded which). The CDR3 runs from the conserved cysteine through the conserved F or W.

V: TRBV4-1
J: TRBJ1-1
CDR3: CASSQSRGNTEAFF

V: TRBV24-1
J: TRBJ2-7
CDR3: CATSDPTEDEQYF

V: TRBV4-1
J: TRBJ2-7
CDR3: CASSQGTLLAEGPPYEQYF

V: TRBV7-6
J: TRBJ2-7
CDR3: CASSSGTGESYEQYF

V: TRBV7-3
J: TRBJ1-5
CDR3: CASSLGFWTENSNQPQHF

V: TRBV27
J: TRBJ2-5
CDR3: CASSPAGYQETQYF

V: TRBV10-3
J: TRBJ2-1
CDR3: CAISPKPTGSIGTNEQFF

V: TRBV2
J: TRBJ1-1
CDR3: CASSLRSTGNTEAFF

V: TRBV14
J: TRBJ2-5
CDR3: CASSPPGLAGGTQYF

V: TRBV29-1
J: TRBJ2-2
CDR3: CSGGRFNTGELFF

V: TRBV18
J: TRBJ2-1
CDR3: CASSPPGFSPYNEQFF

V: TRBV5-5
J: TRBJ2-1
CDR3: CASSSRTGSPSYNEQFF

V: TRBV19
J: TRBJ2-1
CDR3: CASSIISGSSYNEQFF

V: TRBV20-1
J: TRBJ2-7
CDR3: CSARVLGGGSYEQYF

V: TRBV5-1
J: TRBJ2-1
CDR3: CASSLEDEQFF

V: TRBV12-3/TRBV12-4
J: TRBJ2-1
CDR3: CASSSPGGSSYNEQFF

V: TRBV5-1
J: TRBJ2-2
CDR3: CASSPTNGYTGELFF

V: TRBV6-5
J: TRBJ1-2
CDR3: CASSDSGGAVIGYTF

V: TRBV28
J: TRBJ2-3
CDR3: CASSSGTEGTDTQYF

V: TRBV2
J: TRBJ2-5
CDR3: CASNRERGTQYF

V: TRBV5-1
J: TRBJ2-1
CDR3: CASSLQAVGLGYNEQFF

V: TRBV30
J: TRBJ1-2
CDR3: CAWSAGNGYTF

V: TRBV3-1
J: TRBJ1-5
CDR3: CASSQETRGQPQHF

V: TRBV12-3/TRBV12-4
J: TRBJ1-1
CDR3: CASSPTADMNTEAFF

V: TRBV19
J: TRBJ2-3
CDR3: CASSMTSGGASTDTQYF

V: TRBV29-1
J: TRBJ2-1
CDR3: CSVELAGGPQYGEQFF

V: TRBV29-1
J: TRBJ2-3
CDR3: CSVDHGLGDTQYF

V: TRBV7-3
J: TRBJ2-3
CDR3: CASSLTGGMSSDTQYF

V: TRBV4-1
J: TRBJ2-3
CDR3: CASSQGFGTDTQYF

V: TRBV7-9
J: TRBJ2-7
CDR3: CASSFPSGTDFSYEQYF

V: TRBV5-1
J: TRBJ2-7
CDR3: CASSLGGSGRVDEQYF

V: TRBV5-4
J: TRBJ2-1
CDR3: CASSRGPGENNEQFF

V: TRBV5-1
J: TRBJ1-2
CDR3: CASSLAEAGRANPYGYTF

V: TRBV12-3/TRBV12-4
J: TRBJ1-5
CDR3: CASRNLVDQPQHF

V: TRBV4-1
J: TRBJ1-1
CDR3: CASSSFRNTEAFF

V: TRBV6-1
J: TRBJ1-1
CDR3: CASSPPGHNTEAFF

V: TRBV6-4
J: TRBJ1-6
CDR3: CASTTQLSFGGKGKSDNSPLHF

V: TRBV12-3/TRBV12-4
J: TRBJ1-5
CDR3: CASSLQGGPQHF

V: TRBV9
J: TRBJ2-1
CDR3: CASSVDGVFGDEQFF

V: TRBV7-9
J: TRBJ1-6
CDR3: CASSLDRVEYNSPLHF